These 25 T cell receptor beta chains were all obtained from the same sample, sequenced in a study of shared clonotypes between healthy human individuals. The table came from immunoSEQ multiplex PCR; TCRdb's copy has only in-frame clones and leaves some out. Here the sample spans about 1 million clones, about 75% being singletons. The source material was memory CD4+ T cells sorted from blood. Stated subset: CD45RA-negative fraction. These receptors were taken from a man in his late teens or twenties in good health.

The chain joins TRBV5-1 to TRBJ1-3; no reliable D call. In germline, CDR1 is SGHRS, CDR2 YFSETQ. Trimming left V 1 base short and J 2 bases short, with 4 bases between. The CDR3 sequence is 13 residues long. CDR3 bases: TGCGCCAGCAGCTTGAGTCCTGGAAACACCATATATTTT. It codes for CASSLSPGNTIYF.

CDR3 loop: CASSTSKVNYGYTF. The DNA of the CDR3 is TGTGCCAGCAGTACCTCTAAAGTGAACTATGGCTACACCTTC. This rearrangement joins TRBV28 to TRBJ1-2; no definite D call. The CDR3 is made up of 14 amino acids. Germline assignment: CDR1 MDHEN and CDR2 SYDVKM. The V end was cut by 5 bases, the J end by 2 bases, with 12 bases between.

This rearrangement joins TRBV11-2 to TRBJ2-7, with 7 bases fitting TRBD2. The V gene end was trimmed by 3 bases and the J gene end by 3 bases; junction bases not matched to a gene: 5. In germline, CDR1 is SGHAT, CDR2 FQNNGV. The CDR3 runs to 14 residues. The CDR3 DNA sequence: TGTGCCAGCAGCTTCATTGGGGGGGGCTACGAGCAGTACTTC. The encoded protein is CASSFIGGGYEQYF.

The chain has TRBV23-1 and TRBJ1-2; D uncertain. TRBV23-1 is filed as an ORF, its function uncertain. V was pared by 6 bases and J by 2 bases, with 34 bases between. CDR3 length: 21 amino acids. Here the CDR3 reads CASRPNFVMVELGEANYGYTF. The CDR3 DNA follows: TGCGCCAGCAGACCAAATTTCGTAATGGTTGAACTTGGGGAGGCAAACTATGGCTACACCTTC.

In this sample, this clone turned up a few times. V and J are TRBV13 and TRBJ2-2; the D is unclear. The V gene lost 5 bases and the J gene lost 3 bases, with 19 bases spanning the gap. CDR3 length: 17 residues. Germline CDR1 PRHDT, CDR2 FYEKMQ (reference sequence). The CDR3 nucleotides are TGTGCCAGCAGCCCAGTTGTGAGTTTTAGGGACACCGGGGAGCTGTTTTTT. As protein: CASSPVVSFRDTGELFF.

This chain connects TRBV11-2 to TRBJ2-7; 8 bases map to TRBD2. V gave up 1 base and J gave up 2 bases; unmatched junction bases: 7. There are 16 residues in the CDR3. Germline V gene lookup returns CDR1 SGHAT and CDR2 FQNNGV. CDR3 in amino acids: CASSLVAGLGAYEQYF. The CDR3 nucleotides read TGTGCCAGCAGCTTAGTAGCGGGACTGGGGGCCTACGAGCAGTACTTC.

This rearrangement joins TRBV2 to TRBJ1-5, with TRBD1 matching 9 bases. Germline CDR1 is SNHLY and CDR2 is FYNNEI. V shed 6 bases and J 6 bases; nucleotides not matched to a gene: 9. The CDR3 spans 15 residues. In DNA form, the CDR3 reads TGTGCCAGCAGCCCCGGGACAGGGATGGGTCAGCCCCAGCATTTT. This codes for CASSPGTGMGQPQHF.

The chain uses TRBV4-1 and TRBJ2-6; possibly TRBD2 for D (6 bases). Trimming shortened V by 1 base and J by 9 bases, and 10 bases separated the two germline ends. From germline, CDR1 is MGHRA and CDR2 YSYEKL. The CDR3 runs 14 residues. The CDR3: CASSQVGLFNVLTF. As DNA, the CDR3 is TGCGCCAGCAGCCAAGTGGGACTCTTCAACGTCCTGACTTTC.

V is TRBV9 and J is TRBJ1-1, with D possibly TRBD1 on 5 matching bases. The V gene's germline CDR1 is SGDLS and CDR2 YYNGEE. V shed 0 bases and J shed 3 bases, with 15 bases lying between them. CDR3 length: 16 residues. Here the CDR3 DNA reads TGTGCCAGCAGCGTAGAAGGAAGGGGAAAGGACACTGAAGCTTTCTTT. Its protein product is CASSVEGRGKDTEAFF.

The rearrangement uses TRBV7-2 and TRBJ1-5; D gene uncertain. The CDR3 runs 14 residues. CDR1 and CDR2 from the germline V gene are SGHTA and FQGNSA. Deletions cut 5 bases from V and 6 bases from J, with 14 bases between. CDR3 DNA: TGTGCCAGCAGCCACCAGACGGATGGTCAGCCCCAGCATTTT. Translated: CASSHQTDGQPQHF. Together with reference TRBV7-2 and TRBJ1-5, the CDR3 gives the full variable domain: GAGVSQSPSNKVTEKGKDVELRCDPISGHTALYWYRQSLGQGLEFLIYFQGNSAPDKSGLPSDRFSAERTGGSVSTLTIQRTQQEDSAVYLCASSHQTDGQPQHFGDGTRLSIL.

The chain links TRBV7-6 to TRBJ2-5; D call uncertain. CDR3 size: 13 residues. Trimming took off 2 bases at V and 5 bases at J, with 9 bases between the two ends. Germline CDR1 is SGHVS and CDR2 is FNYEAQ. CDR3 DNA: TGTGCCAGCAGCTTATCGGCGAAGGAGACCCAGTACTTC. The encoded protein is CASSLSAKETQYF.

The chain employs TRBV15 and TRBJ2-2; 8 bases are shared with TRBD1. Germline lookup yields CDR1 LNHNV and CDR2 YYDKDF (reference sequence). The CDR3 runs 17 residues. V gave up 4 bases and J gave up 2 bases; unmatched junction bases: 9. Written as DNA, the CDR3 is TGTGCCACCAGCACAGGGACAGGTCTTCCCAACACCGGGGAGCTGTTTTTT. Residues: CATSTGTGLPNTGELFF.

The V and J genes are TRBV4-1 and TRBJ1-1; 9 bases fit TRBD1. Germline assignment: CDR1 MGHRA and CDR2 YSYEKL. Unmatched junction bases numbered 6, after V lost 4 bases and J lost 6 bases. This CDR3 spans 14 amino acids. CDR3 residues: CASSPNRDRAEAFF. CDR3 nucleotides: TGCGCCAGCAGCCCGAACCGGGACAGGGCTGAAGCTTTCTTT.

The chain couples TRBV18 to TRBJ1-5; unclear D gene. This CDR3 is built from 14 residues. The V end was cut by 3 bases, the J end by 6 bases, with 12 bases between. The germline V gene has CDR1 KGHSH and CDR2 LQKENI. The CDR3 nucleotides are TGTGCCAGCTCACCTTCAAGGGATACTCAGCCCCAGCATTTT. Translating it yields CASSPSRDTQPQHF.

The chain is built from TRBV19 and TRBJ2-1, with unresolved D. V lost 3 bases and J lost 0, with 9 bases in between. This CDR3 has 15 residues. In germline, CDR1 is LNHDA, CDR2 SQIVND (reference sequence). The CDR3 sequence is CASSISRFSYNEQFF. The CDR3 DNA reads TGTGCCAGTAGTATTTCCAGATTCTCCTACAATGAGCAGTTCTTC.

The chain has TRBV15 and TRBJ2-7; 13 bases align to TRBD2. Germline CDR1 reads LNHNV; CDR2 reads YYDKDF (reference sequence). The CDR3 length is 17 residues. V was clipped by 0 bases and J by 2 bases; unmatched bases: 4. The CDR3 here is CATSRDSGTSGAYEQYF. The DNA of the CDR3 is TGTGCCACCAGCAGAGATTCTGGGACTAGCGGGGCCTACGAGCAGTACTTC.

V is TRBV28 and J is TRBJ2-1, with D tentatively TRBD2 (6 bases). V lost 8 bases and J lost 6, with 11 bases in between. The CDR3 is 12 residues long. In germline, CDR1 is MDHEN, CDR2 SYDVKM. DNA of the CDR3: TGTGCCAGCCTTGGAGGGAGCAATGAGCAGTTCTTC. The encoded protein is CASLGGSNEQFF.

The rearrangement links TRBV9 to TRBJ2-2; the D is unclear. Germline assignment: CDR1 SGDLS and CDR2 YYNGEE. CDR3 length equals 14 residues. The V end was cut by 4 bases, the J end by 4 bases, with 11 bases between. The CDR3 coding sequence is TGTGCCAGCAGCTTAGACGCCGGCACCGGGGAGCTGTTTTTT. Amino acid sequence: CASSLDAGTGELFF.

For this clone: This CDR3 is also generated by other DNA sequences in the sample. The rearrangement links TRBV5-1 to TRBJ2-1, with D possibly matching TRBD2 (5 bases). With 2 bases removed from V and 3 bases from J, the gap between germline ends came to 9 bases. The CDR3 covers 14 residues. The germline CDR1 and CDR2 sequences are SGHRS and YFSETQ. In DNA form, the CDR3 reads TGCGCCAGCAGCTTAAGCGGTGACTACAATGAGCAGTTCTTC. Protein sequence: CASSLSGDYNEQFF.

The chain recombines TRBV19 with TRBJ2-6; a weak D match, TRBD1 (6 bases). Deletions cut 3 bases from V and 0 bases from J, with 9 bases between. This CDR3 region has 16 residues. Germline V CDR1 and CDR2: LNHDA, SQIVND (reference sequence). For the CDR3, the DNA is TGTGCCAGTAGTATGAGGACAGTCTCTGGGGCCAACGTCCTGACTTTC. It encodes CASSMRTVSGANVLTF.

The chain is built from TRBV11-2 and TRBJ1-2; D is possibly TRBD1 (5 bases). CDR1 and CDR2 from the germline V gene are SGHAT and FQNNGV. V was clipped by 0 bases and J by 8 bases, with 16 bases between them. CDR3 length equals 15 residues. The chain's CDR3 is CASSLDGGAVSGYTF. DNA for the CDR3: TGTGCCAGCAGCTTAGATGGAGGGGCAGTAAGCGGCTACACCTTC.

This clone has a handful of counts. The chain employs TRBV5-4 and TRBJ1-2; 8 bases agree with TRBD1. There are 15 residues in the CDR3. The J segment lost 5 bases and the V segment lost 4 bases, leaving 10 bases of the junction unmatched. The germline V gene encodes CDR1 SGHNT and CDR2 YYREEE (reference sequence). The DNA of the CDR3 is TGTGCCAGCAGCCCCAGACAGGGGAGAACATATGGCTACACCTTC. Amino acid sequence: CASSPRQGRTYGYTF.

The J gene is TRBJ1-5, the V gene TRBV19; the D is unclear. CDR1 and CDR2 (germline): LNHDA, SQIVND (reference sequence). The CDR3 has 15 residues. The V gene lost 2 bases and the J gene lost 8 bases, with 16 bases spanning the gap. CDR3 region: CASSIYGPAIEPQHF. For the CDR3, the DNA is TGTGCCAGTAGTATATATGGCCCGGCAATCGAGCCCCAGCATTTT.

This clone was counted many times. The CDR3 is CASSLSGRGDQPQHF. DNA for the CDR3: TGCGCCAGCAGCTTGTCCGGGAGAGGGGATCAGCCCCAGCATTTT. The chain carries TRBV5-1 and TRBJ1-5; D is possibly TRBD1 (5 bases). The germline V and J ends were trimmed by 1 base and 5 bases, with 13 bases remaining between them. Per the germline V gene, CDR1 is SGHRS and CDR2 is YFSETQ. The CDR3 has 15 amino acids.

In the case of this clone: The same CDR3 also results from other DNA sequences found in this sample. The V and J genes are TRBV30 and TRBJ2-3; tentative D call: TRBD1 (5 bases). Trimming left V 0 bases short and J 1 base short, with 8 bases between. The CDR3 runs 14 residues. CDR1 is GTSNPN, CDR2 SVGIG, per germline (reference sequence). In DNA, the CDR3 is TGTGCCTGGAGTGTACAAGGGGGCACAGATACGCAGTATTTT. It specifies CAWSVQGGTDTQYF.